Listed below are T cell receptor beta chains from one sample, sequenced in a study of blood T cells in healthy people across ages. TCRdb reanalysed the 5' RACE reads using MiXCR and keeps one entry per CDR3 protein. The sample lists about 1.4 million distinct CDR3 sequences, approximately 63% occurring once. The sample taken for sequencing was blood. Source of these receptors: a man between 18 and 29 years old in good health. Each CDR3 is given with its conserved first and last residue. Each record gives: V gene, clone size, J gene, D gene, CDR3 protein, CDR3 DNA. The D gene is left open where the match is weak. Expanded clones get a size class; other rows say once, few or many, or leave the size out.

TRBV20-1	.	TRBJ2-4	.	CSAIGDPTKNIQYF	TGCAGTGCTATCGGAGACCCGACCAAAAACATTCAGTACTTC
TRBV12-3/TRBV12-4	once	TRBJ2-7	.	CASSLLVEGSAYEQYF	TGTGCCAGCAGTTTATTGGTAGAAGGTTCGGCCTACGAGCAGTACTTC
TRBV12-3/TRBV12-4	.	TRBJ1-2	.	CASSSGRSGDGYTF	TGTGCCAGCAGCTCGGGTCGTTCAGGGGATGGCTACACCTTC
TRBV20-1	.	TRBJ2-1	.	CSARGVGAQLINEQFF	TGCAGTGCTAGAGGGGTGGGGGCGCAACTAATCAATGAGCAGTTCTTC
TRBV11-2	.	TRBJ2-6	.	CASSARDTSSGANVLTF	TGTGCCAGCAGCGCCCGGGACACTAGCTCTGGGGCCAACGTCCTGACTTTC
TRBV7-2	.	TRBJ2-2	.	CASSLVSLGVRSGELFF	TGTGCCAGCAGCTTAGTTTCCTTAGGGGTGAGGTCCGGGGAGCTGTTTTTT
TRBV4-1	.	TRBJ2-7	.	CASSPRPGDGYEQYF	TGCGCCAGCAGCCCTCGTCCGGGAGATGGCTACGAGCAGTACTTC
TRBV4-1	few	TRBJ1-5	.	CASSQGRMNQPQHF	TGCGCCAGCAGCCAAGGGCGGATGAATCAGCCCCAGCATTTT
TRBV4-1	.	TRBJ1-1	TRBD1	CASGQEKGARAEAFF	TGCGCCAGCGGCCAAGAGAAGGGGGCGAGGGCTGAAGCTTTCTTT
TRBV6-1	.	TRBJ2-2	TRBD1	CASSGWHTSQGANTGELFF	TGTGCCAGCAGTGGATGGCACACCAGCCAGGGGGCGAACACCGGGGAGCTGTTTTTT
TRBV6-5	.	TRBJ2-5	.	CASSISKGPWEQYF	TGTGCCAGCAGTATTTCCAAGGGCCCATGGGAGCAGTACTTC
TRBV12-3/TRBV12-4	.	TRBJ1-3	.	CASSLGRSGNTIYF	TGTGCCAGCAGTTTAGGGAGGTCTGGAAACACCATATATTTT
TRBV5-6	.	TRBJ2-1	.	CASSLVVQGLEEQFF	TGTGCCAGCAGCTTGGTGGTACAGGGTTTAGAGGAGCAGTTCTTC
TRBV7-2	.	TRBJ2-1	.	CASSLAGDPSYNEQFF	TGTGCCAGCAGCTTAGCAGGGGACCCTTCCTACAATGAGCAGTTCTTC
TRBV11-1	.	TRBJ1-1	.	CASSLSGRQNTEAFF	TGTGCCAGCAGCTTAAGTGGACGCCAGAACACTGAAGCTTTCTTT
TRBV2	few	TRBJ2-1	.	CASTLRGQGYSEQFF	TGTGCCAGCACCCTTAGGGGTCAGGGGTACAGTGAGCAGTTCTTC
TRBV28	.	TRBJ2-7	.	CASRMGEFYEQYF	TGTGCCAGCAGAATGGGGGAGTTCTACGAGCAGTACTTC
TRBV29-1	once	TRBJ2-4	.	CSVEGLSYGQYF	TGCAGCGTTGAGGGACTCTCCTACGGGCAGTACTTC
TRBV15	few	TRBJ2-7	.	CATSIHRQAPYEQYF	TGTGCCACCAGCATCCACCGACAGGCGCCCTACGAGCAGTACTTC
TRBV29-1	few	TRBJ1-1	TRBD1	CSARDSENTEAFF	TGCAGCGCCCGGGACAGTGAGAACACTGAAGCTTTCTTT
TRBV5-1	.	TRBJ2-7	TRBD1	CASSLGQGINEQYF	TGCGCCAGCAGCTTGGGACAGGGCATAAACGAGCAGTACTTC
TRBV28	.	TRBJ2-1	.	CVSSHGAGDREQFF	TGTGTCAGCAGCCATGGGGCCGGCGACAGAGAGCAGTTCTTC
TRBV11-2	few	TRBJ2-3	.	CASSPLKARSTDTQYF	TGTGCCAGCAGCCCGTTAAAGGCCCGAAGCACAGATACGCAGTATTTT
TRBV3-1	.	TRBJ2-5	.	CASSQRGPEQETQYF	TGTGCCAGCAGCCAACGAGGGCCCGAACAAGAGACCCAGTACTTC
TRBV7-6	.	TRBJ2-3	TRBD2	CANSLSPSGGTGTQYF	TGTGCCAACAGCTTATCCCCTAGCGGGGGCACAGGTACGCAGTATTTT
TRBV6-5	.	TRBJ2-5	.	CASTRGILGETQYF	TGTGCCAGCACTAGGGGTATCTTGGGAGAGACCCAGTACTTC
TRBV24-1	.	TRBJ1-1	TRBD1	CATSDPIPSRDRGRTEAFF	TGTGCCACCAGTGATCCAATCCCCTCCCGGGACAGGGGGCGAACTGAAGCTTTCTTT
TRBV6-2/TRBV6-3	.	TRBJ2-5	.	CASSYYREVETQYF	TGTGCCAGCAGTTACTACAGGGAGGTAGAGACCCAGTACTTC
TRBV27	.	TRBJ2-4	.	CASSPRGGKDGNIQYF	TGTGCCAGCAGTCCTCGAGGGGGGAAGGATGGAAACATTCAGTACTTC
TRBV29-1	.	TRBJ1-4	.	CSVEVHQEVKLFF	TGCAGCGTTGAAGTTCACCAAGAAGTAAAACTGTTTTTT
TRBV2	.	TRBJ2-1	.	CASSGNIAVHEQFF	TGTGCCAGCAGTGGCAACATAGCAGTCCATGAGCAGTTCTTC
TRBV29-1	few	TRBJ1-2	.	CSVVLRGNYGYTF	TGCAGCGTTGTGTTGAGGGGAAACTATGGCTACACCTTC
TRBV11-2	.	TRBJ2-1	TRBD1	CASTRVGTGSYNEQFF	TGTGCCAGCACCCGAGTGGGGACAGGGTCCTACAATGAGCAGTTCTTC
TRBV27	few	TRBJ2-3	TRBD1	CASSPRGGQTDTQYF	TGTGCCAGCAGCCCGCGAGGGGGCCAGACAGATACGCAGTATTTT
TRBV7-8	.	TRBJ2-1	TRBD2	CASSLVAGGSPNEQFF	TGTGCCAGCAGCTTAGTGGCCGGGGGGTCTCCGAATGAGCAGTTCTTC
TRBV7-2	.	TRBJ2-7	.	CASSSISGYEQYF	TGTGCCAGCAGCTCGATCTCCGGGTACGAGCAGTACTTC
TRBV12-3/TRBV12-4	few	TRBJ2-5	.	CASSFGGGGQYF	TGTGCCAGCAGTTTTGGTGGAGGGGGCCAGTACTTC
TRBV4-3	.	TRBJ2-7	.	CASSQQSDYEQYF	TGCGCCAGCAGCCAACAGTCTGACTACGAGCAGTACTTC
TRBV20-1	.	TRBJ1-6	.	CSAPRRASYNSPLHF	TGCAGTGCCCCTCGTCGGGCCTCCTATAATTCACCCCTCCACTTT
TRBV7-9	.	TRBJ2-5	.	CASSAIPGAQETQYF	TGTGCCAGCAGCGCCATTCCGGGAGCCCAAGAGACCCAGTACTTC
TRBV29-1	.	TRBJ2-5	.	CSGAGQLQETQYF	TGCAGTGGCGCAGGACAGCTACAAGAGACCCAGTACTTC
TRBV2	few	TRBJ2-3	.	CASSANRGDTQYF	TGTGCCAGCAGTGCCAACCGGGGAGATACGCAGTATTTT